Below, 28 T cell receptor beta chains from the same sample are listed, as sequenced in a study of CD8 T cells in ankylosing spondylitis. TCRdb analysed the 5' RACE reads with MiXCR anew, one entry per CDR3 protein. The sample holds about 510,000 distinct CDR3 sequences, approximately 5.3% seen once. Study-wide findings and caveats: Blood of patients with ankylosing spondylitis appeared to be characterized by a TCR beta motif of several highly homologous variants.

No antigen has been identified for these receptors. Sequenced input: blood, either unsorted or a sorted T cell fraction (not recorded which). These receptors came from a male donor with ankylosing spondylitis.

This clonotype was seen more than once but under ten times. The rearrangement joins TRBV30 to TRBJ2-7; D not resolved. The V gene's germline CDR1 is GTSNPN and CDR2 SVGIG (reference sequence). The CDR3 sequence is 13 residues long. V dropped 0 bases and J dropped 5 bases, with 11 bases sitting between them. The CDR3, as DNA: TGTGCCTGGAGTGTCCCCGGGTCCAACGAGCAGTACTTC. Amino acids: CAWSVPGSNEQYF.

This clonotype was recorded at least ten times. This chain joins TRBV14 and TRBJ2-7; 7 bases are shared with TRBD1. Germline V gene data show CDR1 as SGHDN and CDR2 as FVKESK. The trim removed 5 bases at V and 6 bases at J, leaving 7 bases unmatched. This CDR3 region has 13 residues. The CDR3 DNA is TGTGCCAGCAGCATTCACAGGGGATCCGAGCAGTACTTC. This codes for CASSIHRGSEQYF.

This clonotype was observed a few times. The chain combines TRBV24-1 with TRBJ2-1; D tentatively reads TRBD1 or TRBD2 (5 bases each). V lost 6 bases, J lost 5 bases, and 19 bases lay in between. The CDR3 sequence is 16 residues long. CDR1 is KGHDR and CDR2 is SFDVKD in the germline V gene. The CDR3 sequence: CATSNTGGNRHNEQFF. The CDR3 region has the DNA TGTGCCACCAGTAATACTGGGGGAAACCGCCACAATGAGCAGTTCTTC.

This clonotype was observed at least ten times. The chain combines TRBV28 with TRBJ1-2; D not certain. The CDR3 is 12 amino acids. The germline gives CDR1 MDHEN, CDR2 SYDVKM. V dropped 5 bases and J dropped 3 bases, with 7 bases sitting between them. The DNA for the CDR3 is TGTGCCAGCAGTCCGAGGGACTATGGCTACACCTTC. As protein: CASSPRDYGYTF.

This clonotype came up many times. J is TRBJ1-5 and V is TRBV7-2; no firm D call. Deletions cut 1 base from V and 4 bases from J, with 11 bases between. The CDR3 sequence is 15 residues long. Germline lookup yields CDR1 SGHTA and CDR2 FQGNSA. Here the CDR3 DNA reads TGTGCCAGCAGCTTAGAGGGCCTTAGGAATCAGCCCCAGCATTTT. Protein: CASSLEGLRNQPQHF.

There are many counts of this clonotype. This rearrangement joins TRBV6-5 to TRBJ2-2; D not certain. The germline V gene encodes CDR1 MNHEY and CDR2 SVGAGI. The CDR3 covers 17 residues. V gave up 0 bases and J gave up 0 bases, with 11 bases separating them. The CDR3 DNA is TGTGCCAGCAGTTACTCCGTTGTGCGAGCGAACACCGGGGAGCTGTTTTTT. It translates to CASSYSVVRANTGELFF.

A few counts support this clonotype. This chain links TRBV28 with TRBJ2-1; tentative D call: TRBD2 (5 bases). The CDR3 covers 16 residues. V was clipped by 3 bases and J by 0 bases, with 12 bases between them. From germline, CDR1 is MDHEN and CDR2 SYDVKM. The CDR3 DNA reads TGTGCCAGCAGTTTTACAGCGGCCTACTCCTACAATGAGCAGTTCTTC. Its protein product is CASSFTAAYSYNEQFF.

In its sample, this clonotype was seen many times. V usage is TRBV4-3 and J usage is TRBJ1-1; D is perhaps TRBD1 (5 bases). The V end lost 4 bases, the J end lost 0 bases, and 21 bases lay between the germline ends. The CDR3 spans 18 residues. From germline, CDR1 is LGHNA and CDR2 YSLEER. DNA of the CDR3: TGCGCCAGCAGCCCCGGAGACGGGGGGGTTCGGCTGAACACTGAAGCTTTCTTT. Amino acid sequence: CASSPGDGGVRLNTEAFF.

This clonotype was counted many times. V usage is TRBV4-3 and J usage is TRBJ1-1, with D maybe TRBD1 (6 bases). This CDR3 spans 13 amino acids. V lost 3 bases to trimming and J lost 10 bases, with 15 bases between them. From germline, CDR1 is LGHNA and CDR2 YSLEER. CDR3 loop: CASSQGADSGAFF. In DNA, the CDR3 is TGCGCCAGCAGCCAGGGGGCCGACAGTGGAGCTTTCTTT.

The table lists this clonotype with many counts. The chain carries TRBV10-3 and TRBJ2-7, with D tentatively TRBD1 or TRBD2 (6 bases each). The germline V gene encodes CDR1 ENHRY and CDR2 SYGVKD. This CDR3 region has 15 residues. V was shortened by 7 bases and J by 5 bases, with 21 bases between the two germline ends. The CDR3 is CAITGGGGIGNEQYF. CDR3 DNA sequence: TGTGCCATCACCGGAGGGGGAGGAATCGGGAACGAGCAGTACTTC.

The rearrangement joins TRBV18 to TRBJ1-4; D gene uncertain. The CDR3 loop spans 15 amino acids. Germline assignment: CDR1 KGHSH and CDR2 LQKENI. V lost 2 bases and J 7 bases, leaving 14 bases between the germline ends. CDR3: CASSPKITGIEKLFF. Here the CDR3 DNA reads TGTGCCAGCTCACCAAAGATTACCGGGATTGAAAAACTGTTTTTT.

The chain is built from TRBV7-2 and TRBJ2-7, with D possibly being TRBD1 (6 bases). Trimming took off 3 bases at V and 4 bases at J, with 19 bases between the two ends. This CDR3 has 16 amino acids. The V gene's germline CDR1 is SGHTA and CDR2 FQGNSA. The CDR3 sequence is CASSFLQGVFLYEQYF. DNA for the CDR3: TGTGCCAGCAGCTTCTTACAGGGCGTCTTTTTATACGAGCAGTACTTC.

This clonotype was recorded at least ten times. V and J are TRBV2 and TRBJ1-2, with D perhaps matching TRBD1 (6 bases). Germline V gene data show CDR1 as SNHLY and CDR2 as FYNNEI. Trimming shortened V by 6 bases and J by 8 bases, and 19 bases separated the two germline ends. The CDR3 is 14 residues long. CDR3 sequence (DNA): TGTGCCAGCAGGCCCGGGGGGCTGCAGGGGGGCTACACCTTC. Encoded protein: CASRPGGLQGGYTF.

The J gene is TRBJ1-1, the V gene TRBV5-5; TRBD1 agrees at 7 bases. The V gene end was trimmed by 0 bases and the J gene end by 10 bases; junction bases not matched to a gene: 3. CDR1 and CDR2 (germline): SGHKS, YYEKEE (reference sequence). The CDR3 runs to 12 residues. CDR3 DNA: TGTGCCAGCAGCTTGGCGGGACAGTCAGCTTTCTTT. Protein sequence: CASSLAGQSAFF.

This chain uses TRBV19 with TRBJ2-7; 9 bases fit TRBD1. CDR1 is LNHDA, CDR2 SQIVND, per germline (reference sequence). V lost 6 bases, J lost 2 bases, and 11 bases stayed unmatched. The CDR3 is 16 amino acids. CDR3 in DNA: TGTGCCAGTAGAGAGGCCGGGACAGGGTTACCCTACGAGCAGTACTTC. Its translation is CASREAGTGLPYEQYF. The variable domain in full, with the rest retrieved from reference TRBV19 and TRBJ2-7, is DGGITQSPKYLFRKEGQNVTLSCEQNLNHDAMYWYRQDPGQGLRLIYYSQIVNDFQKGDIAEGYSVSREKKESFPLTVTSAQKNPTAFYLCASREAGTGLPYEQYFGPGTRLTVT.

Regarding this clonotype: A read error is possible here, since a much larger clone lies one base away. This chain links TRBV6-1 with TRBJ2-1, with no clear D. The germline V gene has CDR1 MNHNS and CDR2 SASEGT. V was cut by 5 bases and J by 4 bases, with 9 bases left in between. The CDR3 is 13 residues long. CDR3 sequence: CASSTTNYNEQFF. CDR3 nucleotides: TGTGCCAGCAGTACCACGAATTACAATGAGCAGTTCTTC.

This clonotype was detected ten times or more. The rearrangement uses TRBV20-1 and TRBJ1-6, with D possibly matching TRBD1 (5 bases). Germline CDR1 is DFQATT and CDR2 is SNEGSKA (reference sequence). The CDR3 length is 15 residues. V lost 6 bases, J lost 6 bases, and 18 bases lay in between. The DNA for the CDR3 is TGCAGTGCCCGGCGGGGGGTCTATATTAATTCACCCCTCCACTTT. Translated: CSARRGVYINSPLHF.

In its sample, this clonotype was seen many times. The chain recombines TRBV20-1 with TRBJ2-3; TRBD2 aligns across 8 bases. The CDR3 contains 16 residues. Germline-derived CDR1 and CDR2 are DFQATT and SNEGSKA (reference sequence). V shed 0 bases and J 2 bases; nucleotides not matched to a gene: 7. CDR3 protein: CSARDIGGGLTDTQYF. The DNA for the CDR3 is TGCAGTGCTAGAGATATAGGCGGGGGGCTCACAGATACGCAGTATTTT.

This clonotype was picked up many times. V and J are TRBV29-1 and TRBJ2-7; D not resolved. The V end was cut by 2 bases, the J end by 0 bases, with 11 bases between. This CDR3 is built from 14 residues. In germline, CDR1 is SQVTM, CDR2 ANQGSEA. The CDR3 here is CSVEFRRDSYEQYF. The CDR3 DNA sequence: TGCAGCGTTGAATTCAGAAGGGACTCCTACGAGCAGTACTTC.

This clonotype was found many times. The chain combines TRBV20-1 with TRBJ2-1, with TRBD2 identical over 13 bases. Germline-derived CDR1 and CDR2 are DFQATT and SNEGSKA (reference sequence). This CDR3 comprises 13 residues. The ends lost 5 bases at V and 9 bases at J; junction bases unmatched: 4. This chain's CDR3 is CSAWTSGSAEQFF. The CDR3 DNA follows: TGCAGTGCTTGGACTAGCGGGAGTGCTGAGCAGTTCTTC.

The chain has TRBV6-5 and TRBJ2-3; 8 nucleotides align to TRBD1. The junction had 6 bases not matched to a gene; V was cut back by 2 bases and J by 5 bases. Germline V gene lookup returns CDR1 MNHEY and CDR2 SVGAGI. The CDR3 is made up of 15 amino acids. CDR3 sequence reads: CASSYPDRVGDTQYF. In DNA form, the CDR3 reads TGTGCCAGCAGTTACCCGGACAGGGTGGGAGATACGCAGTATTTT.

This clonotype was recorded many times. This rearrangement joins TRBV20-1 to TRBJ2-2; 8 nucleotides line up with TRBD1. Germline CDR1 DFQATT, CDR2 SNEGSKA (reference sequence). CDR3 length: 13 amino acids. J was trimmed by 6 bases and V by 5 bases; bases with no gene match: 5. CDR3 protein: CSAWDRRAGELFF. CDR3 nucleotide sequence: TGCAGTGCTTGGGACAGGCGGGCCGGGGAGCTGTTTTTT.

This clonotype was observed many times. V is TRBV12-3 or TRBV12-4 and J is TRBJ1-6; D remains ambiguous. This CDR3 comprises 14 residues. V was cut by 1 base and J by 9 bases, with 10 bases left in between. The CDR3 sequence is CASSLVVAGSPLHF. CDR3 bases: TGTGCCAGCAGTTTAGTGGTTGCGGGTTCACCCCTCCACTTT.

This clonotype was picked up many times. V usage is TRBV20-1 and J usage is TRBJ1-2; D uncertain. Germline-derived CDR1 and CDR2 are DFQATT and SNEGSKA (reference sequence). Trimming cost V 5 bases and J 6 bases, with 7 bases left between them. This CDR3 is 10 amino acids long. CDR3 nucleotides: TGCAGTGCTCCTAGGGATGGCTACACCTTC. Amino acid sequence: CSAPRDGYTF.

At least ten counts were recorded for this clonotype. The rearrangement joins TRBV7-2 to TRBJ1-2; 7 bases align to TRBD1. The V and J ends lost 5 bases and 3 bases, in that order; junction bases with no gene match: 12. The CDR3 has 16 amino acids. The germline V gene has CDR1 SGHTA and CDR2 FQGNSA. CDR3 nucleotides: TGTGCCAGCAGCCCGCAGGGACAGAACTCTTACTATGGCTACACCTTC. It codes for CASSPQGQNSYYGYTF.

At least ten counts were recorded for this clonotype. The chain joins TRBV4-1 to TRBJ2-7; TRBD2 might be the D (5 bases). V gave up 0 bases and J gave up 0 bases, with 12 bases separating them. Germline V gene data show CDR1 as MGHRA and CDR2 as YSYEKL. The CDR3 spans 16 residues. CDR3 DNA: TGCGCCAGCAGCCAAGAGTGGGAGACGGCCTCCTACGAGCAGTACTTC. Translation gives CASSQEWETASYEQYF.

The sample holds many counts of this clonotype. The chain carries TRBV27 and TRBJ1-6; maybe TRBD1 (5 bases). The V end lost 3 bases, the J end lost 6 bases, and 18 bases lay between the germline ends. The CDR3 is 17 residues long. Germline V CDR1 and CDR2: MNHEY, SMNVEV (reference sequence). DNA for the CDR3: TGTGCCAGCAGTTTCAGGGCGAGGGGAGCGTTTAATTCACCCCTCCACTTT. This sequence encodes CASSFRARGAFNSPLHF.

This clonotype has at least ten counts. The chain recombines TRBV29-1 with TRBJ2-3, with 7 positions matching TRBD1. V shed 4 bases, J shed 6 bases, and the junction held 10 bases outside the gene matches. CDR3 length: 14 amino acids. The germline CDR1 and CDR2 sequences are SQVTM and ANQGSEA. The chain's CDR3 is CSVGLDRTRDTQYF. The CDR3 nucleotides are TGCAGCGTTGGGCTGGACAGGACGAGGGATACGCAGTATTTT.